The text below deals with one TCR beta chain. The sample holds one count of this clone. No cognate antigen has been identified for it. No per-base quality is available; no much larger clone lies one base away. The CDR3 goes from the cysteine to the phenylalanine over 13 residues. This entry keeps only the CDR3 DNA: 39 bases, framed from base 1. Unmatched junction bases come to 3, with V trimmed by 10 bases and J by 3 bases. CDR1 and CDR2, per the germline V gene, are WSHSY and SAAADI. These data are taken from a study of CD4 T cells in relation to SARS-CoV-2 and coronaviruses (dated by TCRdb to the early 2020s). Study-wide context: In the ViraFEST assay, PBMCs were cultured with antigen for roughly ten days, after which TCR beta CDR3s were sequenced to identify clonal expansions specific to the antigen. The negative reference condition was either a culture with an HIV-1 Nef peptide pool or a culture with no peptide. At the level of individual TCR clonotypes, the study evaluated whether memory CD4+ T cells crossreact between the spike proteins of SARS-CoV-2 and those of common cold coronaviruses. Patient-derived lymphoblastoid cell lines were used to map the HLA restriction of shared crossreactive spike epitopes. Samples from a few pre-COVID donors and the naive versus memory experiments were sequenced with the Adaptive Biotechnologies TCR-sequencing kit; other data were Illumina-based. A different TCR-beta assay, based on Illumina, was used to sequence expansion assays from other donors in the study.

Library prep was done by the immunoSEQ multiplex PCR assay. As for the authors' bioinformatics: During preprocessing, nonproductive sequences were removed, along with CDR3s that did not begin with C, did not end with F or W, or were shorter than 7 amino acids. Antigen-specific clonotypes were called with the MANAFEST web app, based on expansion relative to reference and other culture wells. A clone was considered positive if the clone showed significant expansion compared with the reference culture in 2 of 3 replicate wells at an FDR below 0.05. Positive clones also required significant expansion versus all other tandem wells and an odds ratio above 5. After three terminal residues were trimmed from each end, CDR3 homology was quantified as pairwise Levenshtein distance using the stringdist R package. The table was pulled from immuneACCESS by TCRdb, which kept in-frame rearrangements only. Such tables lose some clones; where checked, under half of the loss comes from unresolved V genes, and the rest has no known cause. The V and J calls and clone size are taken from that table; D and trimming were inferred from the DNA. This sample is represented by 18,000 or so clones; almost 80% of them were singletons. The ten largest clonotypes hold roughly 19% of the sample.

Summary of the overall study and its limitations: Significantly weaker SARS-CoV-2-driven expansion was shown by crossreactive clones than by monoreactive clones, consistent with antigenic imprinting. Roughly 60% of donors had memory CD4+ clonotypes that crossrecognized SARS-CoV-2 and at least one common cold coronavirus spike. The study was constrained by small numbers of patients and of tested TCRs. Crossreactivity analysis centred on spike protein, so crossreactivity against other viral proteins was not assessed. Because no donor provided both pre-pandemic and post-infection samples, tracing the source of pre-existing responses was limited.

CD4+ T cells from unexposed donors were collected before the COVID-19 pandemic (2011-2018). After around 11 days of culture, CD4+ T cells were isolated with the EasySep CD4+ T cell isolation kit. As cell numbers permitted, CD4+ T cells from unexposed donors were tested for reactivity to SARS-CoV-2 S and N and to four common cold coronavirus spike pools. Approximately 2 million PBMCs per well were cultured in IMDM with around 4.8% human AB serum and approximately 10 IU/ml IL-2. Half of the culture medium was replaced with fresh IL-2-containing medium on days 3 and 7. In general, triplicate replicate wells were used for every peptide culture condition. The leukapheresis product for the unexposed donors was obtained through commercial purchase. Ficoll-Paque PLUS gradient centrifugation was used to isolate PBMCs from either whole blood or leukapheresis product. PBMCs were either cryopreserved at -140°C or used fresh in the expansion assay. The QIAamp Micro DNA Kit was used to extract genomic DNA from the CD4+ T cells.

The chain employs TRBV10-2 and TRBJ1-2; 12 middle bases align to TRBD1. Input material: CD4+ T cells from PBMCs, cultured in vitro. The TCR sequence derives from a human donor in good health. The bases read TGCGCCACGGGGACAGGGGGCGACTATGGCTACACCTTC. This is translated as CATGTGGDYGYTF.